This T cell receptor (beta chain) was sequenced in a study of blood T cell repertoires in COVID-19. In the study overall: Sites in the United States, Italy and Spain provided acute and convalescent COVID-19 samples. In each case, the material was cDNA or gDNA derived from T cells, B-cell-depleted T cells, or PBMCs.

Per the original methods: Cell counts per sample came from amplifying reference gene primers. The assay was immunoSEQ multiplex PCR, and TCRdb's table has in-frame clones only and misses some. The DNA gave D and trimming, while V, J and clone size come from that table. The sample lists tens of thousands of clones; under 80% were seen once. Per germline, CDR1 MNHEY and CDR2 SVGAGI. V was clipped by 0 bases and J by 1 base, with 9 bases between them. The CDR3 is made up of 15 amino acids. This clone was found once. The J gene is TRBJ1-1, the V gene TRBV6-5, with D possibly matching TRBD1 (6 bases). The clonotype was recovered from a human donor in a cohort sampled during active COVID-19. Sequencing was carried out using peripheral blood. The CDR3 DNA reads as TGTGCCAGCAGTTACTCGGCAGGGGAGAACACTGAAGCTTTCTTT. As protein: CASSYSAGENTEAFF.